The source of this T cell receptor beta chain is a study of cytomegalovirus exposure and HLA in healthy donors. Study findings and constraints: In vitro work confirmed that a few CMV-associated chains recognize CMV antigens. Among TCR beta chains, those listed as cytomegalovirus-associated numbered under 200.

The count of this clone is one. Its specificity is unknown. Clones were sequenced by immunoSEQ multiplex PCR, and TCRdb holds only the in-frame ones, with some missing. Of about 110,000 clones detected, about 88% appear once; the ten largest clones hold around 1.9%. The germline CDR1 and CDR2 sequences are MNHEY and SMNVEV (reference sequence). CDR3 size: 19 residues. V lost 5 bases, J lost 2 bases, and 20 bases stayed unmatched. The sequenced sample was PBMCs. The chain employs TRBV27 and TRBJ2-5, with 7 bases that match TRBD1. The TCR originated in a young woman in good health and CMV-seropositive. The CDR3 DNA reads as TGTGCCAGCAGTGCGCTGACAGGGCGGTATGGGGTTATTCAAGAGACCCAGTACTTC. It yields the protein CASSALTGRYGVIQETQYF.